The rows below give T cell receptor beta chains drawn from one sample of a study of cytomegalovirus exposure and HLA in healthy donors. Method: immunoSEQ multiplex PCR; TCRdb's copy keeps in-frame clones and lacks some. The table has some 140,000 clones, less than 85% seen once. Source material: PBMCs. These receptors all stem from a young man in good health and CMV-seropositive. The CDR3 runs from the conserved cysteine through the conserved F or W. D genes are given only for firm matches. Expanded clones are given a class, and other clones once, few, many or no size at all.

j_call: TRBJ2-1; d_call: TRBD2; v_call: TRBV28; clone_size: .; cdr3_nt: TGTGCCACTACCTCGGGGGGCTCCTACAATGAGCAGTTCTTC; cdr3_aa: CATTSGGSYNEQFF
j_call: TRBJ2-3; d_call: TRBD2; v_call: TRBV6-6; clone_size: .; cdr3_nt: TGTGCCAGCAGTTTTTTGGGACTAATCACAGATACGCAGTATTTT; cdr3_aa: CASSFLGLITDTQYF
j_call: TRBJ1-2; d_call: .; v_call: TRBV6-1; clone_size: .; cdr3_nt: TGTGCCAGCATAGGAGGAGGTGGCTACACCTTC; cdr3_aa: CASIGGGGYTF
j_call: TRBJ2-2; d_call: .; v_call: TRBV20-1; clone_size: .; cdr3_nt: TGCAGTGGGGGCAACACCGGGGAGCTGTTTTTT; cdr3_aa: CSGGNTGELFF
j_call: TRBJ1-1; d_call: .; v_call: TRBV7-6; clone_size: few; cdr3_nt: TGTGCCAGCAGCTTACACCCATCCTGGGCGGGGAACACTGAAGCTTTCTTT; cdr3_aa: CASSLHPSWAGNTEAFF
j_call: TRBJ2-1; d_call: TRBD2; v_call: TRBV7-9; clone_size: .; cdr3_nt: TGTGCCAGCAGCTTAAGGTCGCGGGAGGGAGGCGAGCAGTTCTTC; cdr3_aa: CASSLRSREGGEQFF
j_call: TRBJ2-7; d_call: TRBD1; v_call: TRBV10-3; clone_size: .; cdr3_nt: TGTGCCACCAGAAAAAACGGACAGGGTTCATACGAGCAGTACTTC; cdr3_aa: CATRKNGQGSYEQYF
j_call: TRBJ2-5; d_call: TRBD2; v_call: TRBV5-6; clone_size: .; cdr3_nt: TGTGCCAGCAGCCCCATGGGACTAGCGGGTTCCCAAGAGACCCAGTACTTC; cdr3_aa: CASSPMGLAGSQETQYF
j_call: TRBJ1-6; d_call: .; v_call: TRBV5-4; clone_size: .; cdr3_nt: TGTGCCAGCAGCTTGTACCAGGGCAGGGTTAATTCACCCCTCCACTTT; cdr3_aa: CASSLYQGRVNSPLHF
j_call: TRBJ2-3; d_call: TRBD1; v_call: TRBV7-9; clone_size: .; cdr3_nt: TGTGCCAGCAGCTTAGGACAGGGCCACACAGATACGCAGTATTTT; cdr3_aa: CASSLGQGHTDTQYF
j_call: TRBJ1-1; d_call: .; v_call: TRBV5-1; clone_size: .; cdr3_nt: TGCGCCAGCAGCGAAGACAGGCTCATAGCTTTCTTT; cdr3_aa: CASSEDRLIAFF
j_call: TRBJ2-6; d_call: .; v_call: TRBV5-1; clone_size: .; cdr3_nt: TGCGCCAGCAGCCCCCAACGGTCTGGGGCCAACGTCCTGACTTTC; cdr3_aa: CASSPQRSGANVLTF
j_call: TRBJ2-7; d_call: TRBD2; v_call: TRBV7-9; clone_size: few; cdr3_nt: TGTGCCAGCAGTCAAGACACTAGCGGGCTTTCTAACTCCTACGAGCAGTACTTC; cdr3_aa: CASSQDTSGLSNSYEQYF
j_call: TRBJ1-5; d_call: .; v_call: TRBV15; clone_size: few; cdr3_nt: TGTGCCACCAGCATCGGCGGAGCCCAAGGCAATCAGCCCCAGCATTTT; cdr3_aa: CATSIGGAQGNQPQHF
j_call: TRBJ2-5; d_call: .; v_call: TRBV14; clone_size: .; cdr3_nt: TGTGCCAGCAGCCAGTTACTTCAGGGAGGCCGAGAGACCCAGTACTTC; cdr3_aa: CASSQLLQGGRETQYF